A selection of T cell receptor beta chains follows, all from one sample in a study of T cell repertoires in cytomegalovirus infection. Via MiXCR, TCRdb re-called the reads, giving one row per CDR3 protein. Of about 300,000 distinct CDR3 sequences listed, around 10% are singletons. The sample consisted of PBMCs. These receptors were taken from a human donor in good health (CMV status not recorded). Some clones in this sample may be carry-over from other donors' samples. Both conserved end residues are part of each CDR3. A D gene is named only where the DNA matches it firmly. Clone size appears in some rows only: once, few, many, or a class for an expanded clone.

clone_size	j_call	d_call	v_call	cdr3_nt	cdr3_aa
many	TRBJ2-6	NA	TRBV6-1	TGTGCCAGCAGCCCTCCACCCGGTCGAGGGGCCAACGTCCTGACTTTC	CASSPPPGRGANVLTF
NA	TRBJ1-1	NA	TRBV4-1	TGCGCCAGCAGCCAAGAACGGACCCAGAACACTGAAGCTTTCTTT	CASSQERTQNTEAFF
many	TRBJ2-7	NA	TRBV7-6	TGTGCCAGCAGCTTAGGGGAGTGGTACGAGCAGTACTTC	CASSLGEWYEQYF
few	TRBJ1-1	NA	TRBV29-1	TGCAGCGTACACGGGCAGAGGGGTCCTGAAGCTTTCTTT	CSVHGQRGPEAFF
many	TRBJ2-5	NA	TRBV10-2	TGCGCCAGCAGTGATTTCGGAGGGATCGAGACCCAGTACTTC	CASSDFGGIETQYF
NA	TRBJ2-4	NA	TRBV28	TGTGCCAGCAGTTCAGGTCAGAGAGCCAAAAACATTCAGTACTTC	CASSSGQRAKNIQYF
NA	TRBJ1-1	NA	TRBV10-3	TGTGCCATCCGAAGGACAGACGACTCTGAAGCTTTCTTT	CAIRRTDDSEAFF
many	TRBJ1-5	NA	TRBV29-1	TGCAGCGTTGGGGGGGACTCCAATCAGCCCCAGCATTTT	CSVGGDSNQPQHF
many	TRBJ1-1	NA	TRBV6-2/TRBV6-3	TGTGCCAGCAGTTACAGGCAGAAGAACACTGAAGCTTTCTTT	CASSYRQKNTEAFF
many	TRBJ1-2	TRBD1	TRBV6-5	TGTGCCAGCAGTTACTCTTACAGGGGAATCGGCTATGGCTACACCTTC	CASSYSYRGIGYGYTF
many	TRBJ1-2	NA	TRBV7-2	TGTGCCAGCAGCCCAACAGGGAGATCGAACTATGGCTACACCTTC	CASSPTGRSNYGYTF
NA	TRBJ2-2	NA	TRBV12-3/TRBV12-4	TGTGCCAGCAGTTTGGGGGAACTGCGGGAGCTGTTTTTT	CASSLGELRELFF
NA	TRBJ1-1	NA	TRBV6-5	TGTGCCAGCAAGATTACAGGGTTGAGGACTGAAGCTTTCTTT	CASKITGLRTEAFF
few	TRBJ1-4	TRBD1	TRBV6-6	TGTGCCAGCAGTGGAACGGGACAGGGGCCTGAAAAACTGTTTTTT	CASSGTGQGPEKLFF
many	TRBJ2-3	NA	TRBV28	TGTGCCAGCAGTCCCCCATGGGGGGGCGAGACAGATACGCAGTATTTT	CASSPPWGGETDTQYF
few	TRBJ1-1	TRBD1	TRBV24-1	TGTGCCACCAGTGAGTCGACAGGGATGAACACTGAAGCTTTCTTT	CATSESTGMNTEAFF
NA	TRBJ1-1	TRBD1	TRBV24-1	TGTGCCACCAGTGATTATAGGACAGGGGAAGCTTTCTTT	CATSDYRTGEAFF
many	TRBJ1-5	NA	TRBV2	TGTGCCAGCACCCGGGCCTCAGGCAATCAGCCCCAGCATTTT	CASTRASGNQPQHF